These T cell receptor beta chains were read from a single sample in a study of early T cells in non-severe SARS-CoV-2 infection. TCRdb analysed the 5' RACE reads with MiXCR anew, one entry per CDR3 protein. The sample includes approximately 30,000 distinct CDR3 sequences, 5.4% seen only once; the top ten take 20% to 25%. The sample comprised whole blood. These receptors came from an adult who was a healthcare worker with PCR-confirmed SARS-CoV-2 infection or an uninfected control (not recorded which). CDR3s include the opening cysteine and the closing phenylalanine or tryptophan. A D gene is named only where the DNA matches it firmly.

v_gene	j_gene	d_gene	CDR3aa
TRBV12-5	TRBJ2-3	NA	CASGPFHSDTQYF
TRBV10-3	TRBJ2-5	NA	CAISELGETQYF
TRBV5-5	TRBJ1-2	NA	CASSGGPSEGYTF
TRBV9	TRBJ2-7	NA	CASSVDVNSYEQYF
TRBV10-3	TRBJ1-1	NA	CAISLGNTGNTEAFF
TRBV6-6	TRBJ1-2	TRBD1	CASRGPRQGGGNYGYTF
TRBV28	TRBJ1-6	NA	CASFNRVLNSPLHF
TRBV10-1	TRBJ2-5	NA	CASSENGKETQYF
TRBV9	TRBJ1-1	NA	CASSKENTEAFF
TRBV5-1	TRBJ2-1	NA	CASSLGLATYNEQFF
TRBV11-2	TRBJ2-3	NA	CASSSSLGLDTQYF
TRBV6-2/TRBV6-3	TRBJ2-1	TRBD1	CASSTPGTGRDNSYNEQFF